This is a list of T cell receptor beta chains from one sample in a study of metastatic and nonmetastatic thyroid tumors. TCRdb re-called the PCR reads with MiXCR. Among more than 65,000 clones listed, approximately 15% were seen once. Material: blood. The receptors originated from a male donor with papillary thyroid cancer or a benign thyroid nodule (not recorded which). Some clones in this sample may be carry-over from other donors' samples. Each CDR3 is given with its conserved first and last residue. A D gene is named only where the DNA matches it firmly. Expanded clones get a size class; other rows say once, few or many, or leave the size out.

abundance	d_gene	v_gene	j_gene	CDR3nt	CDR3aa
many	NA	TRBV11-1	TRBJ2-5	TGTGCCAGCAGCCGCGTGGAGGGCCAGGAGACCCAGTACTTC	CASSRVEGQETQYF
many	NA	TRBV6-2/TRBV6-3	TRBJ2-5	TGTGCCAGCAGAATAGGAGAGGAGACCCAGTACTTC	CASRIGEETQYF
many	NA	TRBV28	TRBJ2-5	TGTGCCAGCAGTTTTTCAGGGGAAGAGACCCAGTACTTC	CASSFSGEETQYF
many	TRBD2	TRBV2	TRBJ2-1	TGTGCCAGCTCAGGGACTAGCGGGAGAGGCGAGTTCTTC	CASSGTSGRGEFF
NA	NA	TRBV6-1	TRBJ2-6	TGTGCCAGCAGTGGCTACCTATTGGGGGCCAACGTCCTGACTTTC	CASSGYLLGANVLTF
NA	NA	TRBV24-1	TRBJ2-1	TGTGCCACCAGTGGCGAACCTTCCTACAATGAGCAGTTCTTC	CATSGEPSYNEQFF
many	NA	TRBV13	TRBJ1-6	TGTGCCAGCAGCTTATTTAATTCACCCCTCCACTTT	CASSLFNSPLHF
many	TRBD2	TRBV5-1	TRBJ2-5	TGCGCCAGCAGCTTTTCAGCGGGAGGAGAGACCCAGTACTTC	CASSFSAGGETQYF
many	NA	TRBV6-5	TRBJ1-2	TGTGCCAGCAGTTACTCGATGGCCTATGGCTACACCTTC	CASSYSMAYGYTF
NA	NA	TRBV5-1	TRBJ1-2	TGCGCCAGCAGCTTGGGCCTAGGGACGTTAAACTATTTCTACACCTTC	CASSLGLGTLNYFYTF
many	NA	TRBV14	TRBJ1-1	TGTGCCAGCACCCGAGGGGGGAGTGAAGCTTTCTTT	CASTRGGSEAFF
NA	NA	TRBV20-1	TRBJ2-7	TGCAGTGCAACCCACTCTAGGCGCGAGCAGTACTTC	CSATHSRREQYF
many	NA	TRBV27	TRBJ1-2	TGTGCCAGCAGTTTATACGGCAGGGTGGACTATGGCTACACCTTC	CASSLYGRVDYGYTF
many	TRBD1	TRBV5-5	TRBJ1-1	TGTGCCAGCAGTGACAGGGGACGAGCTGAAGCTTTCTTT	CASSDRGRAEAFF
many	NA	TRBV20-1	TRBJ1-1	TGCAGTGCTAGATCGGGAAGCACTGAAGCTTTCTTT	CSARSGSTEAFF
many	NA	TRBV6-1	TRBJ1-1	TGTGCCAGCAGTGAATTAGAGACAGCCGTCGTTGAAGCTTTCTTT	CASSELETAVVEAFF
many	NA	TRBV6-1	TRBJ1-1	TGTGCCAGCATCTCGACAGGAATGAACACTGAAGCTTTCTTT	CASISTGMNTEAFF
NA	NA	TRBV2	TRBJ2-7	TGTGCCAGCAGTTATAATATGGACGACACGCAGTACTTC	CASSYNMDDTQYF
NA	NA	TRBV5-1	TRBJ1-2	TGCGCCAGCAGCCCTCACCCGAGACAGAGGTCGGGCTACACCTTC	CASSPHPRQRSGYTF
many	NA	TRBV27	TRBJ2-2	TGTGCCAGCAGTTTATCTATTGGCTGGAACACCGGGGAGCTGTTTTTT	CASSLSIGWNTGELFF
many	TRBD2	TRBV2	TRBJ2-5	TGTGCCAGCAATCCCCAGGGACTAGCGGGAGGAGAGACCCAGTACTTC	CASNPQGLAGGETQYF
many	TRBD2	TRBV11-3	TRBJ2-1	TGTGCCAGCAGCTCTTCGGCTATGCGGGAGGGCGCCTACAATGAGCAGTTCTTC	CASSSSAMREGAYNEQFF